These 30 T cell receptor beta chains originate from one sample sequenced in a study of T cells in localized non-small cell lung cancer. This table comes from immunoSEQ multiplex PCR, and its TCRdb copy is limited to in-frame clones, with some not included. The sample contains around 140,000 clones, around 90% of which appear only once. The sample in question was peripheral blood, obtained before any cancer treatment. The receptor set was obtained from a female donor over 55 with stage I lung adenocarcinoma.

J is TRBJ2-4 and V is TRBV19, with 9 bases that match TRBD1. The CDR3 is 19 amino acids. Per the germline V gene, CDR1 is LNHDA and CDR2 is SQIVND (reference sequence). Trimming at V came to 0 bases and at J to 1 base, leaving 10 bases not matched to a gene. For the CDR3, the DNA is TGTGCCAGTAGTATAGATCGATGGGTACAGGGGGCGGCCAAAAACATTCAGTACTTC. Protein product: CASSIDRWVQGAAKNIQYF.

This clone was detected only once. CDR3 region: CASSLAPGSSGNTIYF. CDR3 coding DNA: TGTGCCAGCAGCTTAGCGCCCGGCAGCTCTGGAAACACCATATATTTT. The chain recombines TRBV7-6 with TRBJ1-3; no firm D call. The CDR3 is made up of 16 amino acids. The V end lost 0 bases, the J end lost 0 bases, and 9 bases lay between the germline ends. CDR1 and CDR2 (germline): SGHVS, FNYEAQ.

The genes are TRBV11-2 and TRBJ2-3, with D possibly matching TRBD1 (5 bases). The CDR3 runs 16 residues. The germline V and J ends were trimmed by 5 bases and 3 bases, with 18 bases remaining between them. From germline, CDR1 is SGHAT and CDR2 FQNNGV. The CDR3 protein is CASSAPGFLDTDTQYF. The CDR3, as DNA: TGTGCCAGCAGCGCCCCAGGGTTCTTAGATACAGATACGCAGTATTTT.

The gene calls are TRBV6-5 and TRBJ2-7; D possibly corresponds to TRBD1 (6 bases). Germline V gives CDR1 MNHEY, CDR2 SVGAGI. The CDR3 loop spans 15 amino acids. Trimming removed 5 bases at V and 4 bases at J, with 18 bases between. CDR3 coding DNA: TGTGCCAGCAGTAGGGCAGGGGCGAGTGGATACGAGCAGTACTTC. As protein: CASSRAGASGYEQYF.

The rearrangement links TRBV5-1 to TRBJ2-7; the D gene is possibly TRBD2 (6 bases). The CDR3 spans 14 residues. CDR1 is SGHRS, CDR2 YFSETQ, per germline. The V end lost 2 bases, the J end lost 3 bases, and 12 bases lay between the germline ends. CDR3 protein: CASSLGTLNYEQYF. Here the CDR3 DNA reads TGCGCCAGCAGCTTAGGGACTCTGAACTACGAGCAGTACTTC.

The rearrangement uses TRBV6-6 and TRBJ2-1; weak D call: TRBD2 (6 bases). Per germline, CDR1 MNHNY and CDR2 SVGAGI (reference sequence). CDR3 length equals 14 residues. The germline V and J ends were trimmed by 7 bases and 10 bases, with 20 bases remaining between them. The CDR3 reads CASTQGTPLKEQFF. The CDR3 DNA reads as TGTGCCAGCACTCAAGGGACTCCTCTAAAGGAGCAGTTCTTC.

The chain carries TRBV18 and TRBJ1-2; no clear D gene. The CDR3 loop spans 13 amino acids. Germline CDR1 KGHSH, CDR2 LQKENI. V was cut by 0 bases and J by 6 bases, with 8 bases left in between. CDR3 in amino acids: CASSPPGIDGYTF. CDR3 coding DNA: TGTGCCAGCTCACCACCTGGGATCGATGGCTACACCTTC.

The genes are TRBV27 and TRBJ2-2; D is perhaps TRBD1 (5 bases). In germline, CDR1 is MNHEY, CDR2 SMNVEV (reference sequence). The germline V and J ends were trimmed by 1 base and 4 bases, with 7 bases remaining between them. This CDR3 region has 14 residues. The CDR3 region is CASSLWGLTGELFF. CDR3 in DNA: TGTGCCAGCAGTTTATGGGGCCTCACCGGGGAGCTGTTTTTT.

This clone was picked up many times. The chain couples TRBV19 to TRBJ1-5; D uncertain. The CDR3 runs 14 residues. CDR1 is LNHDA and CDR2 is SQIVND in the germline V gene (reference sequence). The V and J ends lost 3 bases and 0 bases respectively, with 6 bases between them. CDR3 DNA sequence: TGTGCCAGTAGTATTGAGAATAGCAATCAGCCCCAGCATTTT. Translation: CASSIENSNQPQHF. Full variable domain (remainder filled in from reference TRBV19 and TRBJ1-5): DGGITQSPKYLFRKEGQNVTLSCEQNLNHDAMYWYRQDPGQGLRLIYYSQIVNDFQKGDIAEGYSVSREKKESFPLTVTSAQKNPTAFYLCASSIENSNQPQHFGDGTRLSIL.

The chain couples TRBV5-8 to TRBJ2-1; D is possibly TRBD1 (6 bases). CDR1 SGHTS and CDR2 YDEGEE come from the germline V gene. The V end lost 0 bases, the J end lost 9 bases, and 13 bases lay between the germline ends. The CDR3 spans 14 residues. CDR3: CASSLGDTLFEQFF. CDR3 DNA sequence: TGTGCCAGCAGCTTGGGGGACACCCTCTTTGAGCAGTTCTTC.

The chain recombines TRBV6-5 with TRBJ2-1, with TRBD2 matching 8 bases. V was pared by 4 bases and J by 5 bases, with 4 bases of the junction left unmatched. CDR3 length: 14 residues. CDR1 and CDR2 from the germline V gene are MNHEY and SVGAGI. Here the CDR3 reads CASSSSGGHNEQFF. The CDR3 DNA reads TGTGCCAGCAGTTCCAGCGGGGGACACAATGAGCAGTTCTTC.

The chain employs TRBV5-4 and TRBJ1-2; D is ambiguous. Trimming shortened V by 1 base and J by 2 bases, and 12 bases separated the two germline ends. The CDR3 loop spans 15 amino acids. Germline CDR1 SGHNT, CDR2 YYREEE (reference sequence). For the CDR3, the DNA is TGTGCCAGCAGCTTGATTTCCGGCCTGAACTATGGCTACACCTTC. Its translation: CASSLISGLNYGYTF.

The DNA of the CDR3 is TGTGCCAGCACCAGGACAGGGGCAGCTTTTCAGTCCCAGTACTTC. Residues: CASTRTGAAFQSQYF. The V call is TRBV6-5, the J call TRBJ2-5, with 9 bases that match TRBD1. The CDR3 loop spans 15 amino acids. CDR1 MNHEY and CDR2 SVGAGI come from the germline V gene. The J segment lost 9 bases and the V segment lost 7 bases, leaving 15 bases of the junction unmatched.

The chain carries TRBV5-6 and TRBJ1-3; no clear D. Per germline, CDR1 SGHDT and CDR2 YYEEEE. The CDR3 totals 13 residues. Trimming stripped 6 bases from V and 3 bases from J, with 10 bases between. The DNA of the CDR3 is TGTGCCAGCAACCGCTGGGATGGAAACACCATATATTTT. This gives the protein CASNRWDGNTIYF.

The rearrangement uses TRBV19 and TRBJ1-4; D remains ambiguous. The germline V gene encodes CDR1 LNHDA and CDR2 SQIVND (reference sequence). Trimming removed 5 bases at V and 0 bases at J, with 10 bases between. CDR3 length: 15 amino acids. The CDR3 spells CASSHDTATNEKLFF. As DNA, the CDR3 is TGTGCCAGTAGTCACGACACAGCAACTAATGAAAAACTGTTTTTT.

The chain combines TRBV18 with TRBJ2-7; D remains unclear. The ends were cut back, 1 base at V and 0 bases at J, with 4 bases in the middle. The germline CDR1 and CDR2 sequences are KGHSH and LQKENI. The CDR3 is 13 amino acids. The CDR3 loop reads CASSPQASYEQYF. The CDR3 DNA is TGTGCCAGCTCACCACAGGCCTCCTACGAGCAGTACTTC.

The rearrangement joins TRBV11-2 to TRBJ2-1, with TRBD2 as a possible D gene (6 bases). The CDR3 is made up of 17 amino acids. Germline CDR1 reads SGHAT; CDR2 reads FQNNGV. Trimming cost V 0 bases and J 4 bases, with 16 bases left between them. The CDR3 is CASSLDGGAAPYNEQFF. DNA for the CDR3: TGTGCCAGCAGCTTAGATGGCGGGGCCGCCCCTTACAATGAGCAGTTCTTC.

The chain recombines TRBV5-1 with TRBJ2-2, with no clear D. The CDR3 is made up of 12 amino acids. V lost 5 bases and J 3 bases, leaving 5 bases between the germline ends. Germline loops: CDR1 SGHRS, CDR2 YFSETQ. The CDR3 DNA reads TGCGCCAGCAGTACCGACACCGGGGAGCTGTTTTTT. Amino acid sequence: CASSTDTGELFF.

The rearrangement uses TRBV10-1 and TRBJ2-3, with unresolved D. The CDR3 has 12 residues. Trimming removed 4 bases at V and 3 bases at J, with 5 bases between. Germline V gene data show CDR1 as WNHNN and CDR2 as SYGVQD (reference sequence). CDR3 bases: TGCGCCAGCAGTGTGGGGACAGATACGCAGTATTTT. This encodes CASSVGTDTQYF.

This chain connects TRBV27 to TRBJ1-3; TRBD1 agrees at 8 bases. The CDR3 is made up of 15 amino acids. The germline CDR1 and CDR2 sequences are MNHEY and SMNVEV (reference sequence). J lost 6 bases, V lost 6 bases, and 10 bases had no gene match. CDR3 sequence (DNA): TGTGCCAGCAGCTTTAGCGGACAGGGACTAAACACCATATATTTT. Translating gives CASSFSGQGLNTIYF.

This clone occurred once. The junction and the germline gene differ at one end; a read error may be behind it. Written as DNA, the CDR3 is TGTGCCAGCAGTCCTACAGGGGTATTACGGGGCACAGATGCGCAGTATTTT. Its protein is CASSPTGVLRGTDAQYF. The chain employs TRBV2 and TRBJ2-3, with TRBD1 matching 7 bases. The CDR3 spans 17 residues. Per germline, CDR1 SNHLY and CDR2 FYNNEI.

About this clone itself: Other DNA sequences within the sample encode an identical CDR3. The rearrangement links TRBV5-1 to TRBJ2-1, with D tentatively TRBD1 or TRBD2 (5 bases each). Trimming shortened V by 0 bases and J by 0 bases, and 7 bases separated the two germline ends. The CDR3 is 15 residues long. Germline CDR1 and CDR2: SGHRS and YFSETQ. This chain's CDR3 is CASSLEGSSYNEQFF. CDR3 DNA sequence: TGCGCCAGCAGCTTGGAGGGGAGCTCCTACAATGAGCAGTTCTTC.

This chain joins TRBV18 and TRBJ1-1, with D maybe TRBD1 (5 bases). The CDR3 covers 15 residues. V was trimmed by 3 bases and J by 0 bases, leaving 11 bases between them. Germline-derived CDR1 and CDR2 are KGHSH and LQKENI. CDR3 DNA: TGTGCCAGCTCACCGGCAGGGCCAATGAACACTGAAGCTTTCTTT. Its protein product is CASSPAGPMNTEAFF.

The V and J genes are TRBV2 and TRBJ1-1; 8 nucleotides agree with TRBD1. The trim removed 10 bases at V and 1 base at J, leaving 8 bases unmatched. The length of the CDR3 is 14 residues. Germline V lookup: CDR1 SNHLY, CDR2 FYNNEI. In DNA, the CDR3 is TGTGCCACACAGAAGGGGACAGGGAACACTGAAGCTTTCTTT. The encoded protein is CATQKGTGNTEAFF.

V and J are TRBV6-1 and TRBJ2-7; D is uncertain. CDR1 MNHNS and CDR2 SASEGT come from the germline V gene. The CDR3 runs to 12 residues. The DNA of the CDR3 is TGTGCCAGCAGTGAAGGAAAGGAAGGACCCGGGGTC. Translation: CASSEGKEGPGV.

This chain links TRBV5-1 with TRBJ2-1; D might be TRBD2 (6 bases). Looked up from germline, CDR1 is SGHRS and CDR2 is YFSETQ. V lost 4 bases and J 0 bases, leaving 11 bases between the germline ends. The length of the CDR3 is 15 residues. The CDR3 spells CASSPREFSYNEQFF. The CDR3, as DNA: TGCGCCAGCAGCCCCCGGGAGTTCTCCTACAATGAGCAGTTCTTC.

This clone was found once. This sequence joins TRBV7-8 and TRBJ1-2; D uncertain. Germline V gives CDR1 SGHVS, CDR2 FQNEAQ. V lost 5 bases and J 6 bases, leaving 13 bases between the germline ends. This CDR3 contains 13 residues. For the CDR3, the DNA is TGTGCCAGCAGCCCCACATACCCTAATGGCTACACCTTC. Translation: CASSPTYPNGYTF.

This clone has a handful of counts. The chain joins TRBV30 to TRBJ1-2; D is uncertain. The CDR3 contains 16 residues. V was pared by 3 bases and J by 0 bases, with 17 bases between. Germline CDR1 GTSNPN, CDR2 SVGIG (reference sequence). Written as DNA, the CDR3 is TGTGCCTGGAGCCTGGAGAGAAGAGCCACTAACTATGGCTACACCTTC. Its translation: CAWSLERRATNYGYTF.

CDR3 DNA: TGTGCCAGCAGCTTGGTTGGATTTGGCAGCCGAACAATTAATGAGCAGTTCTTC. Its protein product is CASSLVGFGSRTINEQFF. This chain uses TRBV5-6 with TRBJ2-1, with no clear D. Looked up from germline, CDR1 is SGHDT and CDR2 is YYEEEE. V lost 0 bases and J lost 7, with 23 bases in between. The CDR3 sequence is 18 residues long.

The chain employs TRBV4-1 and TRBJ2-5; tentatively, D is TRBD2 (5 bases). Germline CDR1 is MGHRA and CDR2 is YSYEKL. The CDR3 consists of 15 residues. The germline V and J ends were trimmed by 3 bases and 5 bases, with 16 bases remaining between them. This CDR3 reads CASSHRAGTGETQYF. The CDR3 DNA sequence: TGCGCCAGCAGCCACCGGGCCGGAACGGGGGAGACCCAGTACTTC.